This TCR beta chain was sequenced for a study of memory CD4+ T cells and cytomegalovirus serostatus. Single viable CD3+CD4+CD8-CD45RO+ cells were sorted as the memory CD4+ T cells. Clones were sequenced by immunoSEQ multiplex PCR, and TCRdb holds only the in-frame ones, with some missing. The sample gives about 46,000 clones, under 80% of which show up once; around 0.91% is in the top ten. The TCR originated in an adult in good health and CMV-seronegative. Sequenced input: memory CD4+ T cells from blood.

CDR3 sequence (DNA): TGTGCCAGCAGCTTAGCCGCTGGTTACAATGAGCAGTTCTTC. It translates to CASSLAAGYNEQFF. The rearrangement joins TRBV11-1 to TRBJ2-1; D is undetermined. V dropped 0 bases and J dropped 4 bases, with 7 bases sitting between them. This CDR3 comprises 14 residues. Germline CDR1 and CDR2: SGHAT and FQDESV (reference sequence).